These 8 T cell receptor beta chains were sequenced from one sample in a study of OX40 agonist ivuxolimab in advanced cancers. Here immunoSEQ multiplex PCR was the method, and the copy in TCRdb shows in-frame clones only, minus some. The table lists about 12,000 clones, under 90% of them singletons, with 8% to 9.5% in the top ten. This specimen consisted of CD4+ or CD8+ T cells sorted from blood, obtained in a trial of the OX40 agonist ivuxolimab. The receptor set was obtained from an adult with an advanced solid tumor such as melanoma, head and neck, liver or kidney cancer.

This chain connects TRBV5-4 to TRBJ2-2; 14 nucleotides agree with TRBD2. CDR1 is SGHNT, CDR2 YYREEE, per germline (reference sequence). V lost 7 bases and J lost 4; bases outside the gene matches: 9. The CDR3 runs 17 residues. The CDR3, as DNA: TGTGCCAGCGGTGGGACTAGCGGGGGTCTAGGCACCGGGGAGCTGTTTTTT. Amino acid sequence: CASGGTSGGLGTGELFF.

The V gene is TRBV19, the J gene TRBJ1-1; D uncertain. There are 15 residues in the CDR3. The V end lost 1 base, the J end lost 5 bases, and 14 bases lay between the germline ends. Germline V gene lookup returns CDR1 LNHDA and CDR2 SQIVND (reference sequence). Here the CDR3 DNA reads TGTGCCAGTAGTATAGCCCTCGGGTCTTGGACTGAAGCTTTCTTT. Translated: CASSIALGSWTEAFF.

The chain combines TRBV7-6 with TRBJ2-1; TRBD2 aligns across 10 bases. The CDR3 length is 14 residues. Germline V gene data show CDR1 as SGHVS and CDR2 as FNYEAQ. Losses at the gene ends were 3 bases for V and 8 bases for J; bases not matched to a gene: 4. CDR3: CASSFGTSVYEQFF. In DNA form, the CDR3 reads TGTGCCAGCAGCTTTGGGACTAGCGTATATGAGCAGTTCTTC.

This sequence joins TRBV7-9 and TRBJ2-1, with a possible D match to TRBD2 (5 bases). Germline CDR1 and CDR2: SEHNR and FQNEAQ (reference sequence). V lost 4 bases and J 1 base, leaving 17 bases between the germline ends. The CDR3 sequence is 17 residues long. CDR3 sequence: CASSSSLAIRSYNEQFF. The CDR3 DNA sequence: TGTGCCAGCAGCTCTAGTTTAGCGATTCGTTCCTACAATGAGCAGTTCTTC.

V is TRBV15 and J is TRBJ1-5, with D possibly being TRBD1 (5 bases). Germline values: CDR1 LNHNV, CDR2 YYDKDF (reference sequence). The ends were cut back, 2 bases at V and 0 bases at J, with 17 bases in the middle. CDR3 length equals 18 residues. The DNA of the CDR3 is TGTGCCACCAGCAGAACAAAAGGGACGAGGTATAGCAATCAGCCCCAGCATTTT. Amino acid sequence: CATSRTKGTRYSNQPQHF.

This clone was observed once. CDR3 DNA: TGTGCCAGCAGCACATGGGACAGCGGCTACGAGCAGTACTTC. Translating gives CASSTWDSGYEQYF. The rearrangement uses TRBV7-2 and TRBJ2-7; 7 nucleotides agree with TRBD1. This CDR3 is 14 amino acids long. V shed 5 bases and J 3 bases; nucleotides not matched to a gene: 7. CDR1 and CDR2 (germline): SGHTA, FQGNSA.

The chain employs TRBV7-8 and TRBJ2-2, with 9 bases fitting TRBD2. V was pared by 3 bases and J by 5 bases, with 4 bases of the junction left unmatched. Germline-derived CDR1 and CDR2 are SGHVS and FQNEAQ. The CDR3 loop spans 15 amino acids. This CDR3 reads CASSLGAGGTGELFF. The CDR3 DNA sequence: TGTGCCAGCAGCTTGGGAGCGGGAGGTACCGGGGAGCTGTTTTTT. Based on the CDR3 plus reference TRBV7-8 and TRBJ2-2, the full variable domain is GAGVSQSPRYKVAKRGQDVALRCDPISGHVSLFWYQQALGQGPEFLTYFQNEAQLDKSGLPSDRFFAERPEGSVSTLKIQRTQQEDSAVYLCASSLGAGGTGELFFGEGSRLTVL.

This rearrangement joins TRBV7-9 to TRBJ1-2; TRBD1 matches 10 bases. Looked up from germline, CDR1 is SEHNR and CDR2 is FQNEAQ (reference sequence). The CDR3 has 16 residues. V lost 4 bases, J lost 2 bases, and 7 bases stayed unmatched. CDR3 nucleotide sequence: TGTGCCAGCAGCTCCCGGGACAGGGGTTCGAACTATGGCTACACCTTC. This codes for CASSSRDRGSNYGYTF. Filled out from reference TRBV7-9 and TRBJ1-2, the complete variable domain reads DTGVSQNPRHKITKRGQNVTFRCDPISEHNRLYWYRQTLGQGPEFLTYFQNEAQLEKSRLLSDRFSAERPKGSFSTLEIQRTEQGDSAMYLCASSSRDRGSNYGYTFGSGTRLTVV.